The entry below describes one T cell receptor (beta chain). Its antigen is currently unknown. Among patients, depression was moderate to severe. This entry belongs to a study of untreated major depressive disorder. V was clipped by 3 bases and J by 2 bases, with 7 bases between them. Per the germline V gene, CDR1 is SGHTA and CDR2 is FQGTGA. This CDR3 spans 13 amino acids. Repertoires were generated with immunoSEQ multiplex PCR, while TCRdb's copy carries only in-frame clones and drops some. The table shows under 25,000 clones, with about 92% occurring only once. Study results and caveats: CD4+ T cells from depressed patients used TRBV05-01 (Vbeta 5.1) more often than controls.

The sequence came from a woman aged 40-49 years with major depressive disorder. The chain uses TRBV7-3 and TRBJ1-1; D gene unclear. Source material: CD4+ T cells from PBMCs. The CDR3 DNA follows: TGTGCCAGCAGCTTTAGGACCAACACTGAAGCTTTCTTT. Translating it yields CASSFRTNTEAFF.